This section outlines one TCR beta chain sequence together with its context. This clone was recorded a few times. No cognate antigen has been identified for it. The record has no base qualities; no much larger clone is one base away. At one collaborating source in Seattle, patients were enrolled during active infection and were followed longitudinally through the course of disease. The collaborating institutions used their own protocols to collect whole blood in K2EDTA tubes. For TCRbeta analysis, collaborators shipped samples as frozen whole blood, isolated PBMCs, or DNA extracted from either of those sample types. Trimming takes 1 base from V and 10 bases from J, and the germline ends sit 12 bases apart. From a lookup of the germline V gene, CDR1 and CDR2 are SNHLY and FYNNEI. The CDR3 runs 13 amino acids, cysteine and phenylalanine included. Here the CDR3 DNA is all that survives: 39 bases in frame from base 1.

TCRbeta CDR3 regions were amplified from genomic DNA by means of the immunoSEQ Assay, a bias-controlled multiplex PCR. Regarding the original processing steps: The number of nucleated cells in each sample was estimated from the amplification of reference gene primers within the assay. To quantify the absolute abundance of each unique TCRbeta CDR3 rearrangement, sequence reads were collapsed and filtered. For each sample, productive Simpson clonality was calculated by taking the square root of Simpson's diversity index across productive rearrangements. TCRdb re-hosts the immuneACCESS table, in-frame sequences only. Its copies lack some clones; in the studies checked, an unresolved V gene accounts for under half of them, and the cause for the rest is not known. V and J calls and clone size are as listed in that table; D and trimming were resolved from the DNA. This sample lists fewer than 300,000 clones; more than 85% were detected once. Clones ranked in the top ten supply about 2.5% of the sample.

This specimen belongs to a study of blood T cell repertoires in COVID-19 (dated by TCRdb to about 2020). Describing the broader study: Samples from collaborators originated in the United States, Italy and Spain and spanned both the acute and convalescent phases of COVID-19. Samples came from the ongoing ImmuneRACE study (first 160 participants) plus 1,254 subjects from 6 global collaborators. Deeply sampled blood TCRbeta repertoires from subjects exposed to, actively infected with, or recovered from COVID-19 were included in the dataset. Where HLA class I and class II types were available, the types were taken from metadata supplied by the sample provider, not from assay-based typing. Sample metadata almost always included a de-identified subject ID, COVID-19 status, age in years and sex. The prospective study material was composed of cDNA or gDNA derived from T cells, B-cell-depleted T cells, or PBMCs. The repertoires were released in a freely available public database intended as a resource for research on the immune response to SARS-CoV-2.

What the authors observed across the whole study: The quantity of clinical and demographic metadata differed by source and by participant and was supplied without curation.

Sequencing was done on a sample of peripheral blood. This receptor was obtained from a person aged 18-35 years with COVID-19, enrolled during active disease. Recombination joined TRBV2 with TRBJ2-3; D gene: possibly TRBD2, on 5 matching bases. The DNA is as follows: TGTGCCAGCAGTGAAGGGCGTGAAGCGGCGCAGTATTTT. Its coded protein is CASSEGREAAQYF. Joined to the reference TRBV2 and TRBJ2-3 proteins, this CDR3 gives the full variable domain: EPEVTQTPSHQVTQMGQEVILRCVPISNHLYFYWYRQILGQKVEFLVSFYNNEISEKSEIFDDQFSVERPDGSNFTLKIRSTKLEDSAMYFCASSEGREAAQYFGPGTRLTVL.